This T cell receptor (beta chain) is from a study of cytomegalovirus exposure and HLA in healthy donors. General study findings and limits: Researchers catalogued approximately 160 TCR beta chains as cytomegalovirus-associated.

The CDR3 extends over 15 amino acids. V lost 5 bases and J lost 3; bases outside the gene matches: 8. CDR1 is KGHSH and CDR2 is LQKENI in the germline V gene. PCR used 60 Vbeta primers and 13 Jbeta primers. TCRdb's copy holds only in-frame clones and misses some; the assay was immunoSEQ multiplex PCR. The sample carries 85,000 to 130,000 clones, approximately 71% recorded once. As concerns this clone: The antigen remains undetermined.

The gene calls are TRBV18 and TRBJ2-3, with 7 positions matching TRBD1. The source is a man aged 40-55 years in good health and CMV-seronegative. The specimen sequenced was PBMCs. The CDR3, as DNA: TGTGCCAGCTCATCCCGACAGGGCTCTACAGATACGCAGTATTTT. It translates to CASSSRQGSTDTQYF.